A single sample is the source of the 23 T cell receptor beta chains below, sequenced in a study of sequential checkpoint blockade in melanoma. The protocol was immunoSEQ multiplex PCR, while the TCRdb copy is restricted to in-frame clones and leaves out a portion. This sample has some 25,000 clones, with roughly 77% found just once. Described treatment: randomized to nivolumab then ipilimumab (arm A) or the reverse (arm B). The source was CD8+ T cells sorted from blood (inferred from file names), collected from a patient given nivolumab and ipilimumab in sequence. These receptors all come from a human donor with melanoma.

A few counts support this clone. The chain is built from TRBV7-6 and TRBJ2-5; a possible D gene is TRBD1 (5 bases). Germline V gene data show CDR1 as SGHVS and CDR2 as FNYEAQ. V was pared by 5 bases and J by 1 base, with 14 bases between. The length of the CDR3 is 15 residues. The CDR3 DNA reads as TGTGCCAGCAGCCTAACCGTCAGGGCCCAAGAGACCCAGTACTTC. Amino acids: CASSLTVRAQETQYF.

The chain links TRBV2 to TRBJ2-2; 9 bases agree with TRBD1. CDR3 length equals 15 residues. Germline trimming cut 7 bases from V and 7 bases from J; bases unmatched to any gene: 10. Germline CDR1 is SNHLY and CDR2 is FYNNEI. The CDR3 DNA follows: TGTGCCAGCACCCCCCGGGACAGGGTCGACGGGGAGCTGTTTTTT. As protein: CASTPRDRVDGELFF.

This CDR3 is CASFPRVGGWNEKLFF. DNA for the CDR3: TGTGCCAGCTTCCCTAGGGTGGGGGGGTGGAATGAAAAACTGTTTTTT. The rearrangement links TRBV28 to TRBJ1-4; D is possibly TRBD1 (5 bases). This CDR3 has 16 residues. Germline V gives CDR1 MDHEN, CDR2 SYDVKM. Trimming left V 8 bases short and J 5 bases short, with 21 bases between.

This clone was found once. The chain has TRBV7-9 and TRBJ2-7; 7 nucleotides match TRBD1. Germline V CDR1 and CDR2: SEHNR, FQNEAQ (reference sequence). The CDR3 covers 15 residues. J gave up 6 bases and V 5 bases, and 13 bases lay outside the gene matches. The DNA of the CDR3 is TGTGCCAGCAGCCGCCGGCAGGGGGTTTTTTTCGAGCAGTACTTC. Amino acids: CASSRRQGVFFEQYF.

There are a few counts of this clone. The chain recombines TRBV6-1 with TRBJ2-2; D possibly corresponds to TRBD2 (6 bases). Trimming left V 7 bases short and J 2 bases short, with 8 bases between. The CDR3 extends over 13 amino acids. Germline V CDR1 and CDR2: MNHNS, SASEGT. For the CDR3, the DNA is TGTGCCAGCATCGGGGGAAACACCGGGGAGCTGTTTTTT. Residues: CASIGGNTGELFF.

Here the CDR3 reads CASSQQAGGANVLTF. The CDR3, as DNA: TGTGCCAGCAGTCAACAGGCCGGGGGGGCCAACGTCCTGACTTTC. The genes are TRBV6-5 and TRBJ2-6; D is perhaps TRBD1 (5 bases). This CDR3 is 15 amino acids long. The V and J ends lost 5 bases and 4 bases respectively, with 12 bases between them. Germline lookup yields CDR1 MNHEY and CDR2 SVGAGI.

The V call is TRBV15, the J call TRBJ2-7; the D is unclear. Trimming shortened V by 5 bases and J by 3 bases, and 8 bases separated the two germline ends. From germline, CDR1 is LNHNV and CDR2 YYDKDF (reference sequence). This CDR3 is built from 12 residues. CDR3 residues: CATSAGDYEQYF. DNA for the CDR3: TGTGCCACCAGCGCTGGAGACTACGAGCAGTACTTC.

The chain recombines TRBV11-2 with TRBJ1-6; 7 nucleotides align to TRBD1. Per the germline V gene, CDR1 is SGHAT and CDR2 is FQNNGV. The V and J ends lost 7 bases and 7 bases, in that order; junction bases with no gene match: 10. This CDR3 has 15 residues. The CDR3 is CASTQTRDRNSPLHF. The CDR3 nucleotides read TGTGCCAGCACCCAGACCAGGGACAGAAATTCACCCCTCCACTTT.

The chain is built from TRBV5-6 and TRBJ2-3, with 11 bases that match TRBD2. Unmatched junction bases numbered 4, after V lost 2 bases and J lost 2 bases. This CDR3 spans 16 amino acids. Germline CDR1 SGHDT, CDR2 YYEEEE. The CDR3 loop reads CASSLGLAGHTDTQYF. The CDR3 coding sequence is TGTGCCAGCAGCTTAGGACTAGCGGGTCACACAGATACGCAGTATTTT.

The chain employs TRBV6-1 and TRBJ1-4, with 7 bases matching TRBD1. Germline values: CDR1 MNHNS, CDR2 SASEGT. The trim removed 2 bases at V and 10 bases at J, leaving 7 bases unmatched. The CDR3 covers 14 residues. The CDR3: CASSERQGWGKLFF. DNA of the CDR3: TGTGCCAGCAGTGAAAGACAGGGATGGGGAAAACTGTTTTTT.

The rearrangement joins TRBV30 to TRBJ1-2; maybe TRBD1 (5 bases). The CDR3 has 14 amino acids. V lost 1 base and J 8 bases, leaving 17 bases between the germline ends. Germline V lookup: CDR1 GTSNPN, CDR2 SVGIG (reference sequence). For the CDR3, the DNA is TGTGCCTGGAGTGCCCTGGGAGGGACGGAAGGCTACACCTTC. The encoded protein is CAWSALGGTEGYTF.

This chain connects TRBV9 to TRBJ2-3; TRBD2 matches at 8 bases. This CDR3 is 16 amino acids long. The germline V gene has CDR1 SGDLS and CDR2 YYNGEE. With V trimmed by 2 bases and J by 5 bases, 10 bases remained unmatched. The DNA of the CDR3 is TGTGCCAGCAGCGTCCGCTCGGGGGGGCCCGAAGATACGCAGTATTTT. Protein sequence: CASSVRSGGPEDTQYF. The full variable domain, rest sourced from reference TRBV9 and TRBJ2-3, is DSGVTQTPKHLITATGQRVTLRCSPRSGDLSVYWYQQSLDQGLQFLIQYYNGEERAKGNILERFSAQQFPDLHSELNLSSLELGDSALYFCASSVRSGGPEDTQYFGPGTRLTVL.

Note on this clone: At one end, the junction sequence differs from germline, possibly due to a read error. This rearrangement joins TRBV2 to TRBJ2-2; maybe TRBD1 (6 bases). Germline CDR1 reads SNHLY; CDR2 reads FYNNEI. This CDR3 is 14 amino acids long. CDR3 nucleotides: TGTGCCAGCAGTGACCAGGGGAACTCCGGGGAGCTGTTTTTT. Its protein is CASSDQGNSGELFF. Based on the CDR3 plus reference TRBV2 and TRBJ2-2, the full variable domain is EPEVTQTPSHQVTQMGQEVILRCVPISNHLYFYWYRQILGQKVEFLVSFYNNEISEKSEIFDDQFSVERPDGSNFTLKIRSTKLEDSAMYFCASSDQGNSGELFFGEGSRLTVL.

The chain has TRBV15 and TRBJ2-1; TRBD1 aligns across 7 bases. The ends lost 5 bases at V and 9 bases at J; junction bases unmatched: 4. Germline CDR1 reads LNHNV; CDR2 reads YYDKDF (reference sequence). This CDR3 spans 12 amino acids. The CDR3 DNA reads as TGTGCCACCAGCTCGAGGGGGCGTGAGCAGTTCTTC. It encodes CATSSRGREQFF.

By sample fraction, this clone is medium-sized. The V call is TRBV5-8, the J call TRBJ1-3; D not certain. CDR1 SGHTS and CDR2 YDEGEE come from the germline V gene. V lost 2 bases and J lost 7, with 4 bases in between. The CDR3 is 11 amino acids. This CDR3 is CASSFSNTIYF. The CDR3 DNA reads TGTGCCAGCAGCTTTTCGAACACCATATATTTT.

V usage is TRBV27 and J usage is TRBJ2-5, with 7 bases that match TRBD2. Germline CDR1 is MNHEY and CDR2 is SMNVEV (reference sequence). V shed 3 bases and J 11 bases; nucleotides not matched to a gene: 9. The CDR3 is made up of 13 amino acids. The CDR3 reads CASSFSGAGEQYF. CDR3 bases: TGTGCCAGCAGTTTTTCGGGTGCGGGGGAGCAGTACTTC.

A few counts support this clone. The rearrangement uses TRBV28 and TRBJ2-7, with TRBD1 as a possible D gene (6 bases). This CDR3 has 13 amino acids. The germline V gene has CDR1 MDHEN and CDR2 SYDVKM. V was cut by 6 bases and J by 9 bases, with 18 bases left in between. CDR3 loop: CASSPPTGLAQYF. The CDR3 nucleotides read TGTGCCAGCAGCCCGCCAACAGGGTTAGCGCAGTACTTC.

The CDR3: CASSQGPVDTQYF. CDR3 sequence (DNA): TGCGCCAGCAGCCAAGGCCCGGTGGATACGCAGTATTTT. J is TRBJ2-3 and V is TRBV4-1; D remains ambiguous. The V and J ends lost 1 base and 6 bases respectively, with 8 bases between them. Germline assignment: CDR1 MGHRA and CDR2 YSYEKL. This CDR3 is built from 13 residues.

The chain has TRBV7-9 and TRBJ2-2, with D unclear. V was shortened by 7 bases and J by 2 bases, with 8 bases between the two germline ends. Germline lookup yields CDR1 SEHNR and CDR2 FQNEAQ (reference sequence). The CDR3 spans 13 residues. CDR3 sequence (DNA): TGTGCCAGCACCACCACAAACACCGGGGAGCTGTTTTTT. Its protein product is CASTTTNTGELFF.

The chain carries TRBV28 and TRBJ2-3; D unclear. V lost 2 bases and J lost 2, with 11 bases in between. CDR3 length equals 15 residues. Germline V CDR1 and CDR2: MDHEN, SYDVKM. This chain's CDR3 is CASSLDSPSTDTQYF. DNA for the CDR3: TGTGCCAGCAGTTTAGACTCCCCCTCCACAGATACGCAGTATTTT.

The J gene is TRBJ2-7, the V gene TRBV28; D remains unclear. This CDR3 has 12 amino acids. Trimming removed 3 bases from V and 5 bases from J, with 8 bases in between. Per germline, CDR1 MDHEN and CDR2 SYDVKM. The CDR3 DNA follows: TGTGCCAGCAGTTTCGCAGGCGACGAGCAGTACTTC. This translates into CASSFAGDEQYF.

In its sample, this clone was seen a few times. Written as DNA, the CDR3 is TGTGCCAGCTCACCACCCCATAGCGGGGGGGCCTACGAGCAGTACTTC. It encodes CASSPPHSGGAYEQYF. V gene TRBV18 combines with J gene TRBJ2-7, with TRBD2 matching 11 bases. This CDR3 comprises 16 residues. Germline values: CDR1 KGHSH, CDR2 LQKENI. J gave up 2 bases and V 0 bases, and 3 bases lay outside the gene matches.

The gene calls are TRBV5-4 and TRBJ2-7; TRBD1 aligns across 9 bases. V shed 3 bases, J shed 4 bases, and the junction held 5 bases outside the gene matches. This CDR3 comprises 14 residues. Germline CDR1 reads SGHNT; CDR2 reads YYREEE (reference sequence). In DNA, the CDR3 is TGTGCCAGCAGCTCGACAGGGGGAAGATACGAGCAGTACTTC. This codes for CASSSTGGRYEQYF.